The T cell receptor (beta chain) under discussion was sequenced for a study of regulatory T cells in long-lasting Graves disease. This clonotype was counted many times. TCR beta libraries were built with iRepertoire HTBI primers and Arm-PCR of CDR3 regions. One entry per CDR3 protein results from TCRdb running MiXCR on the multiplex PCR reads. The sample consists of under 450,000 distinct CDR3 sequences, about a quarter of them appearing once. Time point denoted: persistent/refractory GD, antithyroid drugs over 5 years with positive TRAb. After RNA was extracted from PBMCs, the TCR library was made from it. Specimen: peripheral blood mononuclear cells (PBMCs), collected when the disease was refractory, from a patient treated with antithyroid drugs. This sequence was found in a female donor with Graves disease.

The CDR3 here is CASRTSGSSYEQYF. In nucleotides, the CDR3 is TGTGCCAGCAGGACTAGCGGGAGCTCCTACGAGCAGTACTTC. V and J are TRBV5-4 and TRBJ2-7; 12 nucleotides line up with TRBD2. The CDR3 spans 14 residues. The V gene end was trimmed by 5 bases and the J gene end by 0 bases; junction bases not matched to a gene: 0. Germline V gives CDR1 SGHNT, CDR2 YYREEE (reference sequence).